A selection of T cell receptor beta chains follows, all from one sample in a study of T cell repertoires in ileal Crohn's disease. Sequencing was performed with immunoSEQ multiplex PCR; in TCRdb, only in-frame clones are kept and a portion is missing. Counted here are 7,000 or so clones, roughly 81% occurring once; the ten biggest clones make up roughly 10%. The sample taken for sequencing was ileal tissue. The receptors stem from an adult with Crohn's disease. The CDR3 runs from the conserved cysteine through the conserved F or W. D genes are given only for firm matches. Expanded clones are given a class, and other clones once, few, many or no size at all.

v_call	clone_size	j_call	d_call	cdr3_aa	cdr3_nt
TRBV18	-	TRBJ1-4	-	CASSRYGDGANEKLFF	TGTGCCAGCTCACGCTACGGGGACGGGGCTAATGAAAAACTGTTTTTT
TRBV5-1	-	TRBJ1-2	-	CASSHYRAPFLNYGYTF	TGCGCCAGCAGCCATTACAGGGCCCCATTTCTTAACTATGGCTACACCTTC
TRBV14	-	TRBJ2-1	-	CASSQVIPKNYNEQFF	TGTGCCAGCAGCCAAGTGATCCCGAAGAACTACAATGAGCAGTTCTTC
TRBV11-1	-	TRBJ1-4	-	CASSLGDGEKLFF	TGTGCCAGCAGCTTAGGGGACGGTGAAAAACTGTTTTTT
TRBV7-8	medium-sized	TRBJ2-7	-	CASSLATPFASYEQYF	TGTGCCAGCAGCTTAGCCACCCCATTTGCGTCTTACGAGCAGTACTTC
TRBV10-3	-	TRBJ2-1	-	CAISDGGVGRYNEQFF	TGTGCCATCAGTGATGGGGGAGTAGGACGCTACAATGAGCAGTTCTTC
TRBV7-9	-	TRBJ2-5	-	CASSFSRQETQYF	TGTGCCAGCAGCTTTAGCCGGCAAGAGACCCAGTACTTC
TRBV28	-	TRBJ2-1	-	CASSLWGDEQFF	TGTGCCAGCAGTTTATGGGGCGATGAGCAGTTCTTC
TRBV7-6	-	TRBJ2-1	-	CASSLVADSYNEQFF	TGTGCCAGCAGCTTAGTGGCGGACTCCTACAATGAGCAGTTCTTC
TRBV11-1	-	TRBJ2-1	TRBD1	CASSSFAGQGWHEQFF	TGTGCCAGCAGCTCCTTCGCGGGACAGGGGTGGCATGAGCAGTTCTTC
TRBV14	-	TRBJ2-7	-	CASSQGRGYEQYF	TGTGCCAGCAGCCAAGGCAGGGGCTACGAGCAGTACTTC
TRBV6-6	-	TRBJ1-2	-	CASTPSGDYGYTF	TGTGCCAGCACACCGTCGGGAGACTATGGCTACACCTTC
TRBV5-4	-	TRBJ2-2	-	CASSLWLNTGELFF	TGTGCCAGCAGCTTGTGGTTGAACACCGGGGAGCTGTTTTTT
TRBV11-2	-	TRBJ2-7	-	CASSQDRPEQYF	TGTGCCAGCAGCCAAGACAGGCCCGAGCAGTACTTC
TRBV7-6	-	TRBJ2-3	-	CASSPEGFRGTQYF	TGTGCCAGCAGCCCAGAGGGGTTTAGAGGGACGCAGTATTTT
TRBV27	-	TRBJ1-1	-	CASSLSFGLPTEAFF	TGTGCCAGCAGTTTATCGTTCGGGTTACCGACTGAAGCTTTCTTT
TRBV27	-	TRBJ2-7	TRBD1	CASSRSSGTGPYEQYF	TGTGCCAGCAGTCGTTCGTCCGGGACAGGTCCCTACGAGCAGTACTTC
TRBV6-6	-	TRBJ2-5	TRBD2	CASSQLAGGPGTQYF	TGTGCCAGCAGTCAGCTAGCGGGAGGGCCGGGGACCCAGTACTTC
TRBV6-5	-	TRBJ2-5	TRBD2	CASKRGLAGETQYF	TGTGCCAGCAAACGGGGCCTAGCGGGAGAGACCCAGTACTTC
TRBV4-3	-	TRBJ2-6	-	CASSQGDSFSSGANVLTF	TGCGCCAGCAGCCAAGGAGACAGCTTTAGCTCTGGGGCCAACGTCCTGACTTTC
TRBV18	-	TRBJ1-2	-	CASSRREGRDTNYGYTF	TGTGCCAGCTCAAGACGGGAAGGAAGGGACACTAACTATGGCTACACCTTC
TRBV11-2	medium-sized	TRBJ1-2	TRBD1	CASSTRTGGWEGYTF	TGTGCCAGCAGCACAAGGACAGGGGGCTGGGAGGGCTACACCTTC
TRBV4-1	-	TRBJ2-1	TRBD2	CASSQELAGSYNEQFF	TGCGCCAGCAGCCAAGAACTAGCGGGCTCCTACAATGAGCAGTTCTTC
TRBV2	once	TRBJ2-3	TRBD2	CASVGTRADTQYF	TGTGCCAGCGTTGGGACTAGGGCAGATACGCAGTATTTT
TRBV11-3	few	TRBJ1-4	TRBD1	CASSPRDRPGATNEKLFF	TGTGCCAGCAGCCCCCGGGACAGACCGGGCGCAACTAATGAAAAACTGTTTTTT
TRBV11-2	-	TRBJ1-5	-	CASSLGQNSNQPQHF	TGTGCCAGCAGCCTCGGACAGAATAGCAATCAGCCCCAGCATTTT
TRBV15	-	TRBJ1-1	-	CATSREDHHFF	TGTGCCACCAGCAGAGAGGACCACCATTTCTTT
TRBV18	-	TRBJ1-1	TRBD1	CASSQSTGGGTEAFF	TGTGCCAGCTCACAATCGACAGGGGGTGGCACTGAAGCTTTCTTT
TRBV7-2	-	TRBJ2-7	TRBD1	CASSWGTGPGEQYF	TGTGCCAGCAGCTGGGGGACAGGCCCGGGCGAGCAGTACTTC
TRBV27	-	TRBJ2-1	-	CASSLQGNEQFF	TGTGCCAGCAGCTTACAGGGAAATGAGCAGTTCTTC
TRBV6-1	few	TRBJ2-7	-	CASTRSGSYEQYF	TGTGCCAGCACTAGGAGTGGCTCCTACGAGCAGTACTTC
TRBV19	-	TRBJ2-2	TRBD1	CASRRQGATGELFF	TGTGCCAGTAGACGACAGGGGGCGACCGGGGAGCTGTTTTTT
TRBV19	-	TRBJ2-3	-	CASSIGRTDTQYF	TGTGCCAGTAGTATCGGCCGCACAGATACGCAGTATTTT
TRBV13	-	TRBJ1-4	TRBD1	CASSRDRDEKLFF	TGTGCCAGCAGCCGCGACAGGGATGAAAAACTGTTTTTT
TRBV28	-	TRBJ2-7	TRBD2	CASTVQREGPPLEQYF	TGTGCCAGCACTGTGCAGCGGGAGGGCCCCCCCCTCGAGCAGTACTTC
TRBV11-1	-	TRBJ1-1	TRBD1	CASSYGQGMNTEAFF	TGTGCCAGCAGCTACGGACAGGGGATGAACACTGAAGCTTTCTTT
TRBV14	-	TRBJ1-2	TRBD1	CASSQGDRLYGYTF	TGTGCCAGCAGCCAAGGGGACAGACTCTATGGCTACACCTTC
TRBV15	once	TRBJ1-1	-	CATMPGGMNTEAFF	TGTGCCACCATGCCGGGAGGAATGAACACTGAAGCTTTCTTT
TRBV29-1	-	TRBJ2-5	TRBD2	CSAGGSGSTETQYF	TGCAGCGCCGGCGGGAGCGGGAGCACAGAGACCCAGTACTTC
TRBV7-9	-	TRBJ1-4	-	CASSLGGAPNEKLFF	TGTGCCAGCAGCTTAGGAGGGGCGCCCAATGAAAAACTGTTTTTT
TRBV27	-	TRBJ2-7	-	CASSVSGLPSYEQYF	TGTGCCAGCAGCGTATCGGGACTGCCATCCTACGAGCAGTACTTC
TRBV5-8	-	TRBJ2-2	-	CASSLALADGAGELFF	TGTGCCAGCAGCTTGGCCCTCGCGGATGGTGCCGGGGAGCTGTTTTTT